This TCR beta chain was identified during a study of T cell responses to AZD1222 COVID-19 vaccine. General study points: Researchers took repertoire samples only after the peak T cell response had come. As reported, nearly half of all spike-specific TCRs target variant regions that are unmutated.

This clone came up once. Its target is not known. Germline assignment: CDR1 MNHEY and CDR2 SMNVEV (reference sequence). This CDR3 has 13 amino acids. Trimming pared 5 bases from V and 4 bases from J, leaving 11 bases between. The data were produced by immunoSEQ multiplex PCR, yet TCRdb's version contains in-frame clones alone and is incomplete. Of more than 110,000 clones detected, about 90% appear once; the ten largest clones hold about 6%. This specimen consisted of peripheral blood, obtained on day 0 of AZD1222 vaccination. This TCR came from an adult in good health. The chain joins TRBV27 to TRBJ1-2; D gene uncertain. The CDR3 spells CASSPYVTYGYTF. The CDR3 nucleotides are TGTGCCAGCAGTCCCTACGTAACCTATGGCTACACCTTC.